This T cell receptor beta chain appears in the sequencing data of a study of beta chain features in type 1 diabetes. Study information: The patients were much like the healthy donors in age, gender and cell yields. General study points: In all four CD4+ subsets, TCRB CDR3 length was significantly, moderately reduced in type 1 diabetes.

Every bit of the isolated RNA underwent reverse transcription, so sequencing read expressed TCRB transcripts. Some clones are missing from TCRdb's copy, which holds only in-frame ones; the method was immunoSEQ multiplex PCR. This table has 150,000 or so clones, over 8.5% appearing once. The CDR3 runs to 16 residues. The V gene's germline CDR1 is SGHDN and CDR2 FVKESK. The V segment lost 4 bases and the J segment 5 bases; nucleotides outside the gene matches: 10. This clone was recorded at least ten times. What it binds is unknown. The TCR originated in a man aged 18 to 29 in good health. The sample was central memory CD4+ T cells from blood. The chain uses TRBV14 and TRBJ2-5; 10 nucleotides align to TRBD2. The CDR3 loop reads CASSLLGSGRYETQYF. The CDR3 nucleotides are TGTGCCAGCAGCCTCCTGGGTAGCGGGAGGTACGAGACCCAGTACTTC.